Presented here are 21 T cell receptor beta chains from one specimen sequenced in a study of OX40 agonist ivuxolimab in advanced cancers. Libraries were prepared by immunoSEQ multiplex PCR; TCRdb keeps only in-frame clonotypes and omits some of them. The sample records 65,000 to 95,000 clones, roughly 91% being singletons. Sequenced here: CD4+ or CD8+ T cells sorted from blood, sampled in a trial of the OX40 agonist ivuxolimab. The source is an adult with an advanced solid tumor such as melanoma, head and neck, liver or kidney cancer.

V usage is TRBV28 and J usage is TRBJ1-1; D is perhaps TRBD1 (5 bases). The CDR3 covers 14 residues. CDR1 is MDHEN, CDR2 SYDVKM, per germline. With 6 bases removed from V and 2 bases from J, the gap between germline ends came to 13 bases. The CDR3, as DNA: TGTGCCAGCAGCCCCTCCGACAGAAACACTGAAGCTTTCTTT. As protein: CASSPSDRNTEAFF.

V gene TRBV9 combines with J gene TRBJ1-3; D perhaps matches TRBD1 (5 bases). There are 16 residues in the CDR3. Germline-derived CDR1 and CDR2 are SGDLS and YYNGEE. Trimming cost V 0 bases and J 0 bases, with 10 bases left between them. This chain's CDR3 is CASSVAVQDSGNTIYF. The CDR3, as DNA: TGTGCCAGCAGCGTAGCGGTACAGGACTCTGGAAACACCATATATTTT.

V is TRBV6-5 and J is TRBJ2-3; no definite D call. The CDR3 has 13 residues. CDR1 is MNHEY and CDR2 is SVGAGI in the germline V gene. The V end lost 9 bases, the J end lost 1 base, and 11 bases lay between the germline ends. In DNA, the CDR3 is TGTGCCAGTACGTTACGAGGCACAGATACGCAGTATTTT. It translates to CASTLRGTDTQYF.

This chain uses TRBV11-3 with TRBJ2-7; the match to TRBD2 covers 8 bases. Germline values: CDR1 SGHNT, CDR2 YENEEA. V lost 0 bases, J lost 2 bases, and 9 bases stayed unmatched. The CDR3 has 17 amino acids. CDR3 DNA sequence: TGTGCCAGCAGCTTAGATATCGGGAGGGCATCCCCCTACGAGCAGTACGTC. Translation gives CASSLDIGRASPYEQYV.

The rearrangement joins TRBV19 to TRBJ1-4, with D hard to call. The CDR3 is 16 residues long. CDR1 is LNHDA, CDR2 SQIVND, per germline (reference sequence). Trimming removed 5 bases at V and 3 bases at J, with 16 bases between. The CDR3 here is CASSPTQGIANEKLFF. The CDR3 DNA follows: TGTGCCAGTAGTCCCACTCAAGGGATTGCTAATGAAAAACTGTTTTTT.

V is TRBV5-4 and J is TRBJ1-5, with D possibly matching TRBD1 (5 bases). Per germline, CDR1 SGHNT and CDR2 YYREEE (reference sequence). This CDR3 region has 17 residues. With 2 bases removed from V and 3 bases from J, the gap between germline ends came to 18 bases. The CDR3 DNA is TGTGCCAGCAGCTTTTCGTCAGGGAGCCTTTCCAATCAGCCCCAGCATTTT. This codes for CASSFSSGSLSNQPQHF.

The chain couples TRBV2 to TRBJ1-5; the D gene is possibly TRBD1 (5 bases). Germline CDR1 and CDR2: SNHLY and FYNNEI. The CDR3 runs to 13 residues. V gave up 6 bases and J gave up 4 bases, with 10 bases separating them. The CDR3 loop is CASRGTENQPQHF. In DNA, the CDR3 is TGTGCCAGCAGGGGGACGGAGAATCAGCCCCAGCATTTT.

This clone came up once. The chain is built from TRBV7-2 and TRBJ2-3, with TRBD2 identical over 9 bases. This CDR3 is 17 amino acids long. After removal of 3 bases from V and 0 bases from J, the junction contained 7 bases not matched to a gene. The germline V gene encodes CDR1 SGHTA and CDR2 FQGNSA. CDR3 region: CASSLGSGGPSTDTQYF. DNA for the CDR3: TGTGCCAGCAGCTTGGGTAGCGGGGGACCTAGCACAGATACGCAGTATTTT.

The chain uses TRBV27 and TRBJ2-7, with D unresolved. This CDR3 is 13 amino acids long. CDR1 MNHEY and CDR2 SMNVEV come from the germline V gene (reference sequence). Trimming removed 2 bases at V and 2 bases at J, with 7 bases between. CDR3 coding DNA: TGTGCCAGCAGTTTAAGGGCACCCTACGAGCAGTACGTC. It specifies CASSLRAPYEQYV.

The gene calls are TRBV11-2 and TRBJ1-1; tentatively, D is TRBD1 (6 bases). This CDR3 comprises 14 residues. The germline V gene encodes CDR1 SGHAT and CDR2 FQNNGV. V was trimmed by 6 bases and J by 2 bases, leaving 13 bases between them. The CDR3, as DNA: TGTGCCAGCAGTAAAGGGGGGCTAAACACTGAAGCTTTCTTT. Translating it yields CASSKGGLNTEAFF.

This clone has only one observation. The CDR3 is CATSRGQGGSIEQFF. The CDR3 DNA sequence: TGTGCCACCAGCAGAGGACAGGGGGGATCTATAGAGCAGTTCTTC. The J gene is TRBJ2-1, the V gene TRBV15, with 9 bases aligning to TRBD1. J lost 10 bases, V lost 1 base, and 8 bases had no gene match. This CDR3 is 15 amino acids long. Germline assignment: CDR1 LNHNV and CDR2 YYDKDF (reference sequence).

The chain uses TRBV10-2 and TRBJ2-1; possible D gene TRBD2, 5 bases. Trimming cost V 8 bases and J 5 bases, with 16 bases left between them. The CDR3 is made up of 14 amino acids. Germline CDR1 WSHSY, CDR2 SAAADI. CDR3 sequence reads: CASSISGEHNEQFF. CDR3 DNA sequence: TGCGCCAGCTCGATTTCCGGGGAACACAATGAGCAGTTCTTC.

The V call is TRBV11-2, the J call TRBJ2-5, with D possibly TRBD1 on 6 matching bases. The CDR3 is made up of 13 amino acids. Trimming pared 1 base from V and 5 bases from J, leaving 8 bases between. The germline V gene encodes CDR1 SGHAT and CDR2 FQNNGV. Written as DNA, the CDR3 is TGTGCCAGCAGCTTAGGGACAGCGGAGACCCAGTACTTC. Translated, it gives CASSLGTAETQYF.

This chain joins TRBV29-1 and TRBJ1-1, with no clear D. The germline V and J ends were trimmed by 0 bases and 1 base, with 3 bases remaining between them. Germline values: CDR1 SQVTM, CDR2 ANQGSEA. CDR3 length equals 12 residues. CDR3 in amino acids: CSVEDRNTEAFF. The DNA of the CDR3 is TGCAGCGTTGAAGACAGGAACACTGAAGCTTTCTTT.

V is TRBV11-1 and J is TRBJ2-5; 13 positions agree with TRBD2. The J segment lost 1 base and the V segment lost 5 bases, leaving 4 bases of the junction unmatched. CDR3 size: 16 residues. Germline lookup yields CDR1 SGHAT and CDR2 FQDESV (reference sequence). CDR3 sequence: CASSPRLAGGQETQYF. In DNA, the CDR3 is TGTGCCAGCAGCCCAAGACTAGCGGGGGGCCAAGAGACCCAGTACTTC.

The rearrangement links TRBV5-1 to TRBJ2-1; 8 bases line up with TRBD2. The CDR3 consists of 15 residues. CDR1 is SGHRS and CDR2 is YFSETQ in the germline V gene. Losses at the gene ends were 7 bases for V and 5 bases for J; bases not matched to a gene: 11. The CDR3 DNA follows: TGCGCCAGCTTCCCGGGAGGGACAAAGGACAATGAGCAGTTCTTC. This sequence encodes CASFPGGTKDNEQFF.

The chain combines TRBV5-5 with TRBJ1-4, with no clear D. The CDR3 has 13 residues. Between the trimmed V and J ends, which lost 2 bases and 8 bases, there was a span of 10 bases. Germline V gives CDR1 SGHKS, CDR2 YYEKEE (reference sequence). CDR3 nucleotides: TGTGCCAGCAGCTTCCCGGACGGGGAAAAACTGTTTTTT. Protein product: CASSFPDGEKLFF.

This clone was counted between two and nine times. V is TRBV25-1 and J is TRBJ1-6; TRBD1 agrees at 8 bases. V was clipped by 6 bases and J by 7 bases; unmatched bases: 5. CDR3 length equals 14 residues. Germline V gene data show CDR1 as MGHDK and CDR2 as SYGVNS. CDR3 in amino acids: CASRPGTGNSPLHF. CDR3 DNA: TGTGCCAGCAGACCCGGGACAGGAAATTCACCCCTCCACTTT.

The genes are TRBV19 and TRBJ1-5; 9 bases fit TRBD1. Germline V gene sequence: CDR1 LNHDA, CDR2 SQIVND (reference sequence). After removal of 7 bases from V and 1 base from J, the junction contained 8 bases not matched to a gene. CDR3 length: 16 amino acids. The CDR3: CASIGTGTFSNQPQHF. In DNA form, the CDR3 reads TGTGCCAGTATAGGGACAGGGACCTTCAGCAATCAGCCCCAGCATTTT.

The CDR3 DNA follows: TGTGCCAGCAGACCGGCGTACAGCACAGATACGCAGTATTTT. This sequence encodes CASRPAYSTDTQYF. The chain couples TRBV6-5 to TRBJ2-3; no definite D call. The CDR3 is 14 residues long. Deletions cut 6 bases from V and 0 bases from J, with 10 bases between. The germline V gene has CDR1 MNHEY and CDR2 SVGAGI.

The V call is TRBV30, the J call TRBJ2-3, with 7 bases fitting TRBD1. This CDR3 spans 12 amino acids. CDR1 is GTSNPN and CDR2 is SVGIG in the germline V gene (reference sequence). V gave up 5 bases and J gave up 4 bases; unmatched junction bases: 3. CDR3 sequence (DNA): TGTGCCTGGGATACAGGGGCAGATACGCAGTATTTT. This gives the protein CAWDTGADTQYF.